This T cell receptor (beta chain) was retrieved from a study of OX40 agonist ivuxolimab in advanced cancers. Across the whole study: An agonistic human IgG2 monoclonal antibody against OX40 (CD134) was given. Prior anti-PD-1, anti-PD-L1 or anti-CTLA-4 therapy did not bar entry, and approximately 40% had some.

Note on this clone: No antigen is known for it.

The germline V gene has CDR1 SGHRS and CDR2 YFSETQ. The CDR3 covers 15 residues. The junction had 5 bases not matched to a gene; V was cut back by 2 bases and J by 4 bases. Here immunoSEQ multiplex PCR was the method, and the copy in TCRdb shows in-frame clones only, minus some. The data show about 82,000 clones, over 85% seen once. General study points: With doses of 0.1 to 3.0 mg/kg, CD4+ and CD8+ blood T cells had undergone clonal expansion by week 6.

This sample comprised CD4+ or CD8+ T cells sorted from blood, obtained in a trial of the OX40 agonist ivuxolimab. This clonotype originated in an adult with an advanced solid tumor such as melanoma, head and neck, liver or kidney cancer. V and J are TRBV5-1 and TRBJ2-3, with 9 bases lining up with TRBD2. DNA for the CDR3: TGCGCCAGCAGCTTTAGTAGCGGGAGTCCAGATACGCAGTATTTT. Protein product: CASSFSSGSPDTQYF.